This T cell receptor beta chain appears in the sequencing data of a study of T cell responses to AZD1222 COVID-19 vaccine. Germline lookup yields CDR1 KGHDR and CDR2 SFDVKD. Trimming cost V 4 bases and J 2 bases; bases outside gene matches: 5. The CDR3 is 15 amino acids. Profiled with immunoSEQ multiplex PCR; TCRdb holds only in-frame clones, not every one. This table has some 130,000 clones, approximately 90% appearing once. V is TRBV24-1 and J is TRBJ1-1; TRBD1 agrees at 8 bases. The receptor was derived from an adult in good health. Material: peripheral blood, obtained on day 0 of AZD1222 vaccination. CDR3 nucleotides: TGTGCCACCAGTGACTCCGGGACAGGAAACACTGAAGCTTTCTTT. Translating gives CATSDSGTGNTEAFF.